This T cell receptor beta chain was sequenced during a study of CD8+ T cells in alopecia areata. Looking at the study overall: Treated patients were given 5 to 10 mg oral tofacitinib twice daily.

V dropped 2 bases and J dropped 5; count of bases not matched to a gene: 7. Germline CDR1 is SGHTA and CDR2 is FQGTGA. The length of the CDR3 is 16 residues. Sequencing templates came from extracted RNA that was reverse transcribed into cDNA. Profiling relied on immunoSEQ multiplex PCR, and the TCRdb table lists in-frame clones only, not all of them. The sample includes 130,000 to 150,000 clones, 45% to 60% of them seen just once. V and J are TRBV7-3 and TRBJ2-1, with 9 bases matching TRBD2. The specimen was CD4+ T cells sorted from blood, collected at week 0. The clonotype was recovered from a human donor with alopecia areata. In DNA, the CDR3 is TGTGCCAGCAGCTTATCCAGCGGGAGGAGCCACAATGAGCAGTTCTTC. Amino acid sequence: CASSLSSGRSHNEQFF.